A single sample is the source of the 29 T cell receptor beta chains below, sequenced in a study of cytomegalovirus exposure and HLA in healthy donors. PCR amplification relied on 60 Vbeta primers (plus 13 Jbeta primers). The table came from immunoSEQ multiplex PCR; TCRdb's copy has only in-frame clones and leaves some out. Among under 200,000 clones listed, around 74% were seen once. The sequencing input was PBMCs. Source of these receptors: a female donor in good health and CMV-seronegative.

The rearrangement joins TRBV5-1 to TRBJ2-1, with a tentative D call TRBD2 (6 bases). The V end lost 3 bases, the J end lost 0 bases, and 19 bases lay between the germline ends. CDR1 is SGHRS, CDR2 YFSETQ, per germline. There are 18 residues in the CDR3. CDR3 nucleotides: TGCGCCAGCAGCTATAACGTCCCGGGACTGTTCTCCTACAATGAGCAGTTCTTC. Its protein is CASSYNVPGLFSYNEQFF.

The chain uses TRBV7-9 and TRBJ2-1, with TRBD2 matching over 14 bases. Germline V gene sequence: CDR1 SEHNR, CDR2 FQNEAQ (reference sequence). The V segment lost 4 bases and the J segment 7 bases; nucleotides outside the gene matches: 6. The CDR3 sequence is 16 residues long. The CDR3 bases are TGTGCCAGCAGCTCACGACTAGCGGGGGGGCGGAATGAGCAGTTCTTC. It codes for CASSSRLAGGRNEQFF.

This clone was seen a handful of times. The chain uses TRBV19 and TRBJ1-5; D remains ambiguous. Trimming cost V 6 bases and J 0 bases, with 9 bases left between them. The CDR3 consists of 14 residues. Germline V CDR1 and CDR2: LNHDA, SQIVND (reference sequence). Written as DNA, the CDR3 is TGTGCCAGTAGGGGCCTCAATAGCAATCAGCCCCAGCATTTT. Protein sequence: CASRGLNSNQPQHF.

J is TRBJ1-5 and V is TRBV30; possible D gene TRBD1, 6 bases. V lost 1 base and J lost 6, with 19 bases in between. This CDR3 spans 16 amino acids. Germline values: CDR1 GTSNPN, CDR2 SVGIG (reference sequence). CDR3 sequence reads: CAWSGGLGGSGQPQHF. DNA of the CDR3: TGTGCCTGGAGTGGGGGGCTTGGGGGCTCGGGTCAGCCCCAGCATTTT.

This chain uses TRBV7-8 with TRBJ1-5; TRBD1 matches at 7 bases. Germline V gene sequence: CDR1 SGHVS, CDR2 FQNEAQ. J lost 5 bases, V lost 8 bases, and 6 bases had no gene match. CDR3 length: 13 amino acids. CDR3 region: CASGDRDYQPQHF. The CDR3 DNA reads TGTGCCAGCGGCGACAGGGACTATCAGCCCCAGCATTTT.

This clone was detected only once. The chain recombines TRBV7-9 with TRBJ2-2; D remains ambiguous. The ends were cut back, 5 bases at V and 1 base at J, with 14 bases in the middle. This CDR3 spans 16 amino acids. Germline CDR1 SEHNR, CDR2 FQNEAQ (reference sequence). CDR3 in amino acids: CASSGSLDGNTGELFF. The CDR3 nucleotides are TGTGCCAGCAGCGGTAGCCTCGACGGGAACACCGGGGAGCTGTTTTTT.

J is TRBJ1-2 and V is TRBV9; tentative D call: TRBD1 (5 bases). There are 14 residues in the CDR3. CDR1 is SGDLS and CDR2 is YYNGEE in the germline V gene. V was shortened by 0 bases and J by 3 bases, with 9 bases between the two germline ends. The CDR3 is CASSVATADYGYTF. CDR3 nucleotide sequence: TGTGCCAGCAGCGTAGCGACAGCCGACTATGGCTACACCTTC.

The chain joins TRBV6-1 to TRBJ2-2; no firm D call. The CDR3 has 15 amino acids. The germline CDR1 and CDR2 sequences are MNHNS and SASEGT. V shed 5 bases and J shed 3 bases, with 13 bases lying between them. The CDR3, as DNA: TGTGCCAGCAGTTCAGTAGCTTTGGACACCGGGGAGCTGTTTTTT. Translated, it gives CASSSVALDTGELFF.

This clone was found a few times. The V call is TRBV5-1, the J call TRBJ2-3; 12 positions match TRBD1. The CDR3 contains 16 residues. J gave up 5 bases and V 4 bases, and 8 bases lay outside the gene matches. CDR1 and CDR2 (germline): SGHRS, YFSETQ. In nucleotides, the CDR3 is TGCGCCAGCAGCCTATCCGGGACAGGGGGCAAAGATACGCAGTATTTT. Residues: CASSLSGTGGKDTQYF.

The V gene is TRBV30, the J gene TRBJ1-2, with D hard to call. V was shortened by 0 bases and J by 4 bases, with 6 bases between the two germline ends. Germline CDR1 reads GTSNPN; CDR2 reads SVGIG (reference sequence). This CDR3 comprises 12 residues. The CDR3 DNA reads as TGTGCCTGGAGTGTTCAGGTCTATGGCTACACCTTC. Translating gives CAWSVQVYGYTF.

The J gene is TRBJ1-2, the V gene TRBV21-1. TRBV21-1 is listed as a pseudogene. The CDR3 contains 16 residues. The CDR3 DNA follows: TGTGCCAGCAGCAAAGCGCTTATTGGGGGGGGCCCGGGCTACACCTTC. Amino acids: CASSKALIGGGPGYTF.

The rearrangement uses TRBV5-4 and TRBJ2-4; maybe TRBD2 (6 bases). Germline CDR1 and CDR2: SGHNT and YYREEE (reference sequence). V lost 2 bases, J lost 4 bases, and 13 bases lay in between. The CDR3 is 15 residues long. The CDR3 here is CASSFIGGLKNIQYF. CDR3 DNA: TGTGCCAGCAGCTTTATCGGCGGACTAAAAAACATTCAGTACTTC.

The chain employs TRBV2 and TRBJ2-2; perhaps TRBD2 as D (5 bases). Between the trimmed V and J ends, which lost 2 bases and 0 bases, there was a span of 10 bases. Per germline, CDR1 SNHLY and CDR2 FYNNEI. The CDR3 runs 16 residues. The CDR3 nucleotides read TGTGCCAGCAGTGAAAGGGCGGGCACGAACACCGGGGAGCTGTTTTTT. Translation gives CASSERAGTNTGELFF.

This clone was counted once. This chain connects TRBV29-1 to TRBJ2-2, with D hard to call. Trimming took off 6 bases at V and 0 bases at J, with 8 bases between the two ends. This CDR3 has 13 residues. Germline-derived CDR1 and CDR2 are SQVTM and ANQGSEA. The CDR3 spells CSVARANTGELFF. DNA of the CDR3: TGCAGCGTGGCCCGGGCGAACACCGGGGAGCTGTTTTTT.

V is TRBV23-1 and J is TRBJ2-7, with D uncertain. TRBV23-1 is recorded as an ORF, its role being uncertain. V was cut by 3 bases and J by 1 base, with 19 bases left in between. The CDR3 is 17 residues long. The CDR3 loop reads CASSHTTTVFGSYEQYF. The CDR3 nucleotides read TGCGCCAGCAGTCATACTACCACGGTGTTTGGGTCCTACGAGCAGTACTTC.

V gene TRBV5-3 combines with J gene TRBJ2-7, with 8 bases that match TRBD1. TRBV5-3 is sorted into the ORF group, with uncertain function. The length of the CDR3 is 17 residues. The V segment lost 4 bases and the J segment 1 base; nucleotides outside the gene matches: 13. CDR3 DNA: TGTGCCAGAAGCCCAGGGGCCCGGGACAGGTTTTCCTACGAGCAGTACTTC. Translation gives CARSPGARDRFSYEQYF.

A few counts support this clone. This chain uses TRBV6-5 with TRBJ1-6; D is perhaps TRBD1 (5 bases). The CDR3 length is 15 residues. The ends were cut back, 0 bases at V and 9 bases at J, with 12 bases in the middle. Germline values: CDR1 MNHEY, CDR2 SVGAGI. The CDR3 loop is CASSYSGGGSSPLHF. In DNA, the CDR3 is TGTGCCAGCAGTTACTCGGGGGGAGGAAGTTCACCCCTCCACTTT.

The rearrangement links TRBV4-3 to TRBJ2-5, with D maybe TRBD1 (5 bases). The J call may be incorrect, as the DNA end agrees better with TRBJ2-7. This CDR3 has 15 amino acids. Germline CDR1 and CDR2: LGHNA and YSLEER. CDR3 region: CASSQGQGGSYEQYF. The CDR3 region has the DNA TGCGCCAGCAGCCAAGGGCAGGGCGGCTCCTACGAGCAGTACTTC.

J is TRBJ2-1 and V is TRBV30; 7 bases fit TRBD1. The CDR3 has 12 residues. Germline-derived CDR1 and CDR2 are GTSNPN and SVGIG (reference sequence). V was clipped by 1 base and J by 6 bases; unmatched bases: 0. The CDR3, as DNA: TGTGCCTGGAGTGCAGGGGGCAATGAGCAGTTCTTC. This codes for CAWSAGGNEQFF.

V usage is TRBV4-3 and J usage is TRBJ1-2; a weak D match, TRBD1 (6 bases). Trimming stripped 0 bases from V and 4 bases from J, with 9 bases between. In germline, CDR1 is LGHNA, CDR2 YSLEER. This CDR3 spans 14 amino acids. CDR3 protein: CASSQEGHPYGYTF. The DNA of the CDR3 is TGCGCCAGCAGCCAAGAGGGACATCCCTATGGCTACACCTTC.

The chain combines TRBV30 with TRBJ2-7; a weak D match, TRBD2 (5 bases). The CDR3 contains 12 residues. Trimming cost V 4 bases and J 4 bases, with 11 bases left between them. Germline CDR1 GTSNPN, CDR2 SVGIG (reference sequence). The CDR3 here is CAWTPDSYEQYF. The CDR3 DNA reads TGTGCCTGGACCCCGGACTCTTACGAGCAGTACTTC. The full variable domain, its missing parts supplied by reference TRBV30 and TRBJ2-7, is SQTIHQWPATLVQPVGSPLSLECTVEGTSNPNLYWYRQAAGRGLQLLFYSVGIGQISSEVPQNLSASRPQDRQFILSSKKLLLSDSGFYLCAWTPDSYEQYFGPGTRLTVT.

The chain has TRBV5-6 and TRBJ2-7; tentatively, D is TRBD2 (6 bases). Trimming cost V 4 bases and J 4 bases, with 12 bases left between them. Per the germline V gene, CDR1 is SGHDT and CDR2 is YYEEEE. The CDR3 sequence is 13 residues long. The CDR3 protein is CASSPPTSYEQYF. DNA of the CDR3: TGTGCCAGCAGCCCCCCGACTAGTTACGAGCAGTACTTC.

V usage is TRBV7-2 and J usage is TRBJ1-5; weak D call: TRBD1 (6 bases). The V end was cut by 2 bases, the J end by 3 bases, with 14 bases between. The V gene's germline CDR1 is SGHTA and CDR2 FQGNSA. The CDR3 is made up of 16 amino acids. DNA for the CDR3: TGTGCCAGCAGCTTACAATCGGACAGCCTCAATCAGCCCCAGCATTTT. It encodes CASSLQSDSLNQPQHF.

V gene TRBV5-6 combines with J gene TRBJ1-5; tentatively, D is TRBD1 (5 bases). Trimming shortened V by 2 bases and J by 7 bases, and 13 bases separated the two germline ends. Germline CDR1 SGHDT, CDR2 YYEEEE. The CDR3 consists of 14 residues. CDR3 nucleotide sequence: TGTGCCAGCAGCTTCGGGGGGGGTAAGCAGCCCCAGCATTTT. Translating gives CASSFGGGKQPQHF.

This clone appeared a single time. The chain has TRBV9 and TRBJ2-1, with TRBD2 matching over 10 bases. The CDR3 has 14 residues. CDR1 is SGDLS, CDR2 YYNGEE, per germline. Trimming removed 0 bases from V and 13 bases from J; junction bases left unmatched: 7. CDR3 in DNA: TGTGCCAGCAGCGTAGAGGTGGCTAGCGGGGGACAGTTCTTC. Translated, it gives CASSVEVASGGQFF.

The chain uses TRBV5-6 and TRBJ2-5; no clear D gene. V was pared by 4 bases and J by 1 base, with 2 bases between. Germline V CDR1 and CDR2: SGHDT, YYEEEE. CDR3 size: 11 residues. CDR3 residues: CASSRQETQYF. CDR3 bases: TGTGCCAGCAGCCGCCAAGAGACCCAGTACTTC.

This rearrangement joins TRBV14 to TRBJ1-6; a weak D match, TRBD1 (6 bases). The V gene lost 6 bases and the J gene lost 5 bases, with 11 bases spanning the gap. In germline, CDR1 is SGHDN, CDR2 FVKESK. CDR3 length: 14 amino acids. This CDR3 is CASRQGSHNSPLHF. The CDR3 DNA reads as TGTGCCAGCAGACAGGGTTCGCATAATTCACCCCTCCACTTT.

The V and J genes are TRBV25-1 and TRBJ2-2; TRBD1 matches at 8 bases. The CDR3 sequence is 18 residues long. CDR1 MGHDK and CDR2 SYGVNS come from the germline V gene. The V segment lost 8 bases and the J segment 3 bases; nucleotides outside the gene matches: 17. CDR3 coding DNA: TGTGCCAGCCGGCTGGCCAGGGGGCGCGTTAGGGACACCGGGGAGCTGTTTTTT. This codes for CASRLARGRVRDTGELFF.

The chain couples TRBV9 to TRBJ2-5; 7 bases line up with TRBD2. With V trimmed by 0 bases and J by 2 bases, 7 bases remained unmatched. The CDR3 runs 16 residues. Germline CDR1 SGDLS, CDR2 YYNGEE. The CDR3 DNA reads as TGTGCCAGCAGCGTAGCGGGGGGACTACCACAAGAGACCCAGTACTTC. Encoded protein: CASSVAGGLPQETQYF.